The 13 T cell receptor beta chains presented below share a single source sample, sequenced in a study of beta chain features in type 1 diabetes. Antigen specificity for these receptors is unknown. Every isolated RNA sample was fully reverse transcribed, so sequencing captured expressed TCRB transcripts. Assay: immunoSEQ multiplex PCR; the TCRdb copy retains only in-frame clones and omits some. The data contain approximately 52,000 clones, 55% to 70% of them singletons. Study results and caveats: TCRB CDR3s from Type 1 diabetes patients were moderately but significantly shorter in all four CD4+ subsets.

Material for sequencing was stem cell memory CD4+ T cells from blood. The receptors were sampled from a woman in her twenties or thirties with type 1 diabetes.

The chain joins TRBV28 to TRBJ2-7, with D unresolved. Germline CDR1 reads MDHEN; CDR2 reads SYDVKM. This CDR3 comprises 15 residues. V lost 1 base to trimming and J lost 2 bases, with 12 bases between them. This CDR3 is CASSLSGEVAYEQYF. The CDR3 coding sequence is TGTGCCAGCAGTTTATCAGGCGAAGTGGCCTACGAGCAGTACTTC.

V gene TRBV28 combines with J gene TRBJ1-2; D gene ambiguous. This CDR3 comprises 14 residues. V gave up 5 bases and J gave up 1 base, with 11 bases separating them. Germline V lookup: CDR1 MDHEN, CDR2 SYDVKM. The CDR3 coding sequence is TGTGCCAGCAGTCGGGATCCCGTTAACTATGGCTACACCTTC. Amino acid sequence: CASSRDPVNYGYTF.

The V and J genes are TRBV4-1 and TRBJ1-1; tentative D call: TRBD1 (5 bases). The V end lost 1 base, the J end lost 1 base, and 13 bases lay between the germline ends. Looked up from germline, CDR1 is MGHRA and CDR2 is YSYEKL. This CDR3 region has 16 residues. CDR3 sequence reads: CASSQVLGGRNTEAFF. CDR3 nucleotides: TGCGCCAGCAGCCAAGTCCTCGGGGGAAGGAACACTGAAGCTTTCTTT.

The CDR3 region is CASSHYGTGFKVAYNEQFF. CDR3 nucleotides: TGTGCCAGCAGCCACTACGGGACAGGGTTCAAGGTTGCCTACAATGAGCAGTTCTTC. The chain carries TRBV7-9 and TRBJ2-1, with 9 bases fitting TRBD1. The CDR3 runs to 19 residues. The V gene's germline CDR1 is SEHNR and CDR2 FQNEAQ (reference sequence). Trimming cost V 5 bases and J 2 bases; bases outside gene matches: 16.

The V and J genes are TRBV7-9 and TRBJ2-1; 7 bases line up with TRBD2. The CDR3 consists of 15 residues. V lost 1 base, J lost 9 bases, and 9 bases stayed unmatched. In germline, CDR1 is SEHNR, CDR2 FQNEAQ (reference sequence). The CDR3 region has the DNA TGTGCCAGCAGCTTAGGTTGGGAGGGCCGTGGTGAGCAGTTCTTC. As protein: CASSLGWEGRGEQFF.

The gene calls are TRBV5-1 and TRBJ2-1, with 8 bases fitting TRBD1. There are 15 residues in the CDR3. Unmatched junction bases numbered 3, after V lost 0 bases and J lost 4 bases. CDR1 is SGHRS, CDR2 YFSETQ, per germline. The CDR3 here is CASSLARQGYNEQFF. CDR3 in DNA: TGCGCCAGCAGCTTGGCTCGACAGGGGTACAATGAGCAGTTCTTC.

This clone was recorded a few times. The gene calls are TRBV19 and TRBJ2-7; 8 bases map to TRBD1. CDR1 LNHDA and CDR2 SQIVND come from the germline V gene (reference sequence). V lost 3 bases and J lost 5; bases outside the gene matches: 9. This CDR3 is 15 amino acids long. The CDR3 DNA follows: TGTGCCAGTAGTATTTGGGCAGGGGGCACGGACGAGCAGTACTTC. It encodes CASSIWAGGTDEQYF.

J is TRBJ2-3 and V is TRBV18; 8 nucleotides agree with TRBD2. CDR1 and CDR2 (germline): KGHSH, LQKENI. This CDR3 region has 15 residues. The trim removed 6 bases at V and 1 base at J, leaving 6 bases unmatched. CDR3 region: CASSGGTRGTDTQYF. The CDR3 bases are TGTGCCAGCTCGGGCGGGACTAGGGGCACAGATACGCAGTATTTT. The full variable domain, rest sourced from reference TRBV18 and TRBJ2-3, is NAGVMQNPRHLVRRRGQEARLRCSPMKGHSHVYWYRQLPEEGLKFMVYLQKENIIDESGMPKERFSAEFPKEGPSILRIQQVVRGDSAAYFCASSGGTRGTDTQYFGPGTRLTVL.

This clone turned up a few times. The chain recombines TRBV9 with TRBJ2-7; TRBD2 agrees at 12 bases. V gave up 0 bases and J gave up 2 bases; unmatched junction bases: 6. Germline CDR1 is SGDLS and CDR2 is YYNGEE. This CDR3 spans 17 amino acids. The CDR3 sequence is CASSVAASGRETYEQYF. The CDR3 DNA follows: TGTGCCAGCAGCGTAGCGGCTAGCGGGAGGGAAACCTACGAGCAGTACTTC.

This clone turned up a few times. This chain uses TRBV7-8 with TRBJ2-1; 9 bases are a match to TRBD2. CDR1 and CDR2 from the germline V gene are SGHVS and FQNEAQ. The ends lost 1 base at V and 5 bases at J; junction bases unmatched: 3. The CDR3 runs 15 residues. Here the CDR3 reads CASSLDSGGHNEQFF. DNA of the CDR3: TGTGCCAGCAGCTTAGATAGCGGGGGACACAATGAGCAGTTCTTC.

This clone was picked up a small number of times. The V gene is TRBV4-1, the J gene TRBJ2-7; possibly TRBD1 for D (5 bases). This CDR3 region has 15 residues. Deletions cut 0 bases from V and 6 bases from J, with 15 bases between. Germline assignment: CDR1 MGHRA and CDR2 YSYEKL. CDR3 sequence (DNA): TGCGCCAGCAGCCAAGAGGTGGCAGGGTCGGTCGAGCAGTACTTC. Translated: CASSQEVAGSVEQYF.

The CDR3 protein is CAWSGVAEAFF. The CDR3 DNA sequence: TGTGCCTGGAGCGGGGTCGCTGAAGCTTTCTTT. The V and J genes are TRBV30 and TRBJ1-1; no reliable D call. Germline CDR1 reads GTSNPN; CDR2 reads SVGIG (reference sequence). The CDR3 has 11 amino acids. V lost 3 bases and J lost 6, with 8 bases in between.

This chain links TRBV16 with TRBJ2-7; no definite D call. The CDR3 runs to 12 residues. Germline CDR1 and CDR2: KGHSY and FQNENV. With 2 bases removed from V and 4 bases from J, the gap between germline ends came to 6 bases. CDR3 amino acids: CASSQQNYEQYF. The CDR3 DNA reads TGTGCCAGCAGCCAACAAAATTACGAGCAGTACTTC.